The 22 T cell receptor beta chains below were found in one sample sequenced in a study of shared clonotypes between healthy human individuals. Measured with immunoSEQ multiplex PCR; TCRdb has only the in-frame clones, and not every one. This table holds more than 500,000 clones, approximately 95% found once. Positively selected for CCR7, the CD45RO-negative cells used as naive CD8 cells excluded terminally differentiated effector memory CD45RA+ cells. Sequences were obtained from naive CD8+ T cells sorted from blood. The receptors stem from a young woman in good health.

This chain uses TRBV7-3 with TRBJ1-4; 8 bases agree with TRBD1. J gave up 0 bases and V 7 bases, and 10 bases lay outside the gene matches. The CDR3 has 17 amino acids. The germline V gene encodes CDR1 SGHTA and CDR2 FQGTGA. DNA for the CDR3: TGTGCCAGCATTCTGGACAGGGACAGCTCAACTAATGAAAAACTGTTTTTT. Protein: CASILDRDSSTNEKLFF.

V and J are TRBV7-6 and TRBJ1-4; 8 bases agree with TRBD1. The V and J ends lost 2 bases and 5 bases, in that order; junction bases with no gene match: 4. CDR3 size: 15 residues. The germline V gene encodes CDR1 SGHVS and CDR2 FNYEAQ. CDR3 DNA sequence: TGTGCCAGCAGCTTAAACGACAGGGGAAATGAAAAACTGTTTTTT. Its translation: CASSLNDRGNEKLFF.

This chain connects TRBV29-1 to TRBJ2-7; 7 bases match TRBD1. This CDR3 spans 12 amino acids. CDR1 is SQVTM and CDR2 is ANQGSEA in the germline V gene. V gave up 7 bases and J gave up 0 bases; unmatched junction bases: 3. CDR3: CSAGTVSYEQYF. CDR3 DNA sequence: TGCAGCGCCGGGACAGTCTCCTACGAGCAGTACTTC.

This chain links TRBV28 with TRBJ2-5; 7 bases fit TRBD1. V trimming: 6 bases; J trimming: 6 bases; junction bases outside the gene matches: 7. The germline V gene has CDR1 MDHEN and CDR2 SYDVKM. This CDR3 is built from 13 residues. In DNA form, the CDR3 reads TGTGCCAGCAGGACAGGGCCAGGAAAGACCCAGTACTTC. Translated: CASRTGPGKTQYF.

V gene TRBV6-1 combines with J gene TRBJ2-1; D is unresolved. V was cut by 2 bases and J by 2 bases, with 4 bases left in between. CDR3 size: 13 residues. CDR1 and CDR2 from the germline V gene are MNHNS and SASEGT. CDR3 sequence: CASSELTYNEQFF. In nucleotides, the CDR3 is TGTGCCAGCAGTGAACTAACCTACAATGAGCAGTTCTTC.

This chain joins TRBV15 and TRBJ2-7; D may be TRBD2 (5 bases). The CDR3 is made up of 15 amino acids. The V end was cut by 5 bases, the J end by 1 base, with 15 bases between. Germline V gene sequence: CDR1 LNHNV, CDR2 YYDKDF (reference sequence). CDR3 DNA sequence: TGTGCCACCAGCCAACCAACCAGCGGTTCCTACGAGCAGTACTTC. Translated: CATSQPTSGSYEQYF.

The chain links TRBV7-2 to TRBJ2-7; 12 nucleotides line up with TRBD2. The CDR3 sequence is 15 residues long. V trimming: 1 base; J trimming: 4 bases; junction bases outside the gene matches: 2. Germline V CDR1 and CDR2: SGHTA, FQGNSA. In DNA, the CDR3 is TGTGCCAGCAGCTTAGAGCTAGCGGGAGGGTACGAGCAGTACTTC. Amino acids: CASSLELAGGYEQYF.

This clone appeared once. This chain uses TRBV11-3 with TRBJ1-1; D might be TRBD1 (5 bases). The CDR3 covers 13 residues. V lost 4 bases and J 5 bases, leaving 11 bases between the germline ends. Germline values: CDR1 SGHNT, CDR2 YENEEA. The CDR3 DNA is TGTGCCAGCAGCTCCGTGGAGGGGACTGAAGCTTTCTTT. It encodes CASSSVEGTEAFF.

This clone was counted a single time. The sample contains more than one DNA sequence encoding this CDR3. J is TRBJ2-7 and V is TRBV11-2; no reliable D call. Germline V CDR1 and CDR2: SGHAT, FQNNGV. V was trimmed by 1 base and J by 1 base, leaving 2 bases between them. This CDR3 is 12 amino acids long. Written as DNA, the CDR3 is TGTGCCAGCAGCTTAGCATCCTACGAGCAGTACTTC. Amino acid sequence: CASSLASYEQYF.

The J gene is TRBJ1-1, the V gene TRBV28, with TRBD1 matching over 8 bases. V was pared by 4 bases and J by 5 bases, with 3 bases of the junction left unmatched. The CDR3 runs 13 residues. Germline V lookup: CDR1 MDHEN, CDR2 SYDVKM. The CDR3 DNA follows: TGTGCCAGCAGTTCCGACAGGGGAACTGAAGCTTTCTTT. This encodes CASSSDRGTEAFF.

The CDR3 is CASSLEMGQLYEQYF. CDR3 nucleotides: TGTGCCAGCAGCTTAGAGATGGGACAGCTGTACGAGCAGTACTTC. The chain recombines TRBV11-2 with TRBJ2-7; 7 positions match TRBD1. The CDR3 has 15 residues. The germline V gene encodes CDR1 SGHAT and CDR2 FQNNGV. The ends lost 0 bases at V and 4 bases at J; junction bases unmatched: 6.

The CDR3 DNA is TGCAGCGTTGTCGAGGAGTCCGGGGAGCTGTTTTTT. Protein sequence: CSVVEESGELFF. The rearrangement links TRBV29-1 to TRBJ2-2; D is undetermined. V gave up 4 bases and J gave up 6 bases, with 9 bases separating them. CDR1 SQVTM and CDR2 ANQGSEA come from the germline V gene. The CDR3 is made up of 12 amino acids.

This clone was picked up a small number of times. This chain links TRBV7-9 with TRBJ2-7; no reliable D call. The germline V gene has CDR1 SEHNR and CDR2 FQNEAQ (reference sequence). The V end was cut by 2 bases, the J end by 2 bases, with 4 bases between. The CDR3 runs to 12 residues. CDR3 sequence reads: CASSLNPYEQYF. The CDR3 coding sequence is TGTGCCAGCAGCTTAAACCCCTACGAGCAGTACTTC.

This chain links TRBV2 with TRBJ2-7; D not certain. This CDR3 is 13 amino acids long. CDR1 is SNHLY and CDR2 is FYNNEI in the germline V gene. V dropped 4 bases and J dropped 2 bases, with 9 bases sitting between them. The CDR3 nucleotides read TGTGCCAGCAGTGTCTCTAAAACCTACGAGCAGTACTTC. Translating gives CASSVSKTYEQYF.

V gene TRBV2 combines with J gene TRBJ1-2; D remains unclear. CDR1 is SNHLY, CDR2 FYNNEI, per germline. The V gene lost 6 bases and the J gene lost 4 bases, with 15 bases spanning the gap. The CDR3 spans 14 residues. This CDR3 reads CASSQGPGPYGYTF. CDR3 in DNA: TGTGCCAGCAGCCAAGGGCCCGGTCCCTATGGCTACACCTTC.

The CDR3 sequence is CASSIYGSGANVLTF. The CDR3 DNA reads TGTGCCAGTAGTATTTATGGCTCTGGGGCCAACGTCCTGACTTTC. This chain joins TRBV19 and TRBJ2-6; no definite D call. The V end lost 3 bases, the J end lost 0 bases, and 6 bases lay between the germline ends. Germline V gives CDR1 LNHDA, CDR2 SQIVND (reference sequence). The CDR3 extends over 15 amino acids.

The chain uses TRBV28 and TRBJ1-5, with D possibly matching TRBD1 (5 bases). Germline V gives CDR1 MDHEN, CDR2 SYDVKM. Deletions cut 3 bases from V and 1 base from J, with 7 bases between. The CDR3 covers 14 residues. CDR3 sequence reads: CASSLGRSNQPQHF. The CDR3 coding sequence is TGTGCCAGCAGTTTGGGGCGGAGCAATCAGCCCCAGCATTTT.

This chain joins TRBV5-1 and TRBJ2-7; 11 bases agree with TRBD1. The CDR3 is made up of 15 amino acids. V shed 3 bases and J 0 bases; nucleotides not matched to a gene: 2. Germline CDR1 is SGHRS and CDR2 is YFSETQ. As DNA, the CDR3 is TGCGCCAGCAGCTGGGACAGGGGGTCCTCCTACGAGCAGTACTTC. Translation: CASSWDRGSSYEQYF.

The chain is built from TRBV7-8 and TRBJ2-7; maybe TRBD2 (5 bases). In germline, CDR1 is SGHVS, CDR2 FQNEAQ. The CDR3 length is 13 residues. The V end was cut by 6 bases, the J end by 3 bases, with 12 bases between. CDR3 protein: CASSQSDYYEQYF. Written as DNA, the CDR3 is TGTGCCAGCAGTCAGTCTGACTACTACGAGCAGTACTTC.

This chain joins TRBV27 and TRBJ2-7; the match to TRBD1 covers 7 bases. The CDR3 has 14 amino acids. The germline V gene encodes CDR1 MNHEY and CDR2 SMNVEV (reference sequence). V lost 3 bases to trimming and J lost 1 base; unmatched junction nucleotides: 3. The CDR3 nucleotides read TGTGCCAGCAGTTTCCGGGACAGATCCTACGAGCAGTACTTC. It codes for CASSFRDRSYEQYF.

The chain uses TRBV5-4 and TRBJ2-2; D is unresolved. From germline, CDR1 is SGHNT and CDR2 YYREEE (reference sequence). The CDR3 sequence is 13 residues long. V was pared by 4 bases and J by 4 bases, with 8 bases between. The chain's CDR3 is CASSLTATGELFF. The CDR3 coding sequence is TGTGCCAGCAGCCTAACAGCCACCGGGGAGCTGTTTTTT.

The chain carries TRBV27 and TRBJ2-1, with 9 bases that match TRBD2. The CDR3 loop spans 18 amino acids. J gave up 5 bases and V 7 bases, and 18 bases lay outside the gene matches. The germline V gene encodes CDR1 MNHEY and CDR2 SMNVEV (reference sequence). CDR3 region: CASMVNYLISGRDNEQFF. The CDR3, as DNA: TGTGCCAGCATGGTAAATTATCTAATTAGCGGGAGAGACAATGAGCAGTTCTTC.